This T cell receptor beta chain was captured in a study of blood T cell repertoires in COVID-19. Background on the study: Sample material is recorded as cDNA or gDNA derived from T cells, B-cell-depleted T cells, or PBMCs.

Only in-frame clones appear in the TCRdb table, and some are missing; sequencing was by immunoSEQ multiplex PCR. The sample carries 200,000 to 250,000 clones, approximately 80% recorded once. This clone was recorded once. The sequencing sample was made of peripheral blood. This TCR derives from a woman between 65 and 79 years old with acute or convalescent COVID-19.

The CDR3 DNA reads as TGTGCCAGTAGTATAGTGGCAGGATTCCCTGAACTGGGTAATCAGCCCCAGCATTTT. The encoded protein is CASSIVAGFPELGNQPQHF. The chain uses TRBV19 and TRBJ1-5; D uncertain. The length of the CDR3 is 19 residues. V was trimmed by 1 base and J by 4 bases, leaving 23 bases between them. Looked up from germline, CDR1 is LNHDA and CDR2 is SQIVND (reference sequence).